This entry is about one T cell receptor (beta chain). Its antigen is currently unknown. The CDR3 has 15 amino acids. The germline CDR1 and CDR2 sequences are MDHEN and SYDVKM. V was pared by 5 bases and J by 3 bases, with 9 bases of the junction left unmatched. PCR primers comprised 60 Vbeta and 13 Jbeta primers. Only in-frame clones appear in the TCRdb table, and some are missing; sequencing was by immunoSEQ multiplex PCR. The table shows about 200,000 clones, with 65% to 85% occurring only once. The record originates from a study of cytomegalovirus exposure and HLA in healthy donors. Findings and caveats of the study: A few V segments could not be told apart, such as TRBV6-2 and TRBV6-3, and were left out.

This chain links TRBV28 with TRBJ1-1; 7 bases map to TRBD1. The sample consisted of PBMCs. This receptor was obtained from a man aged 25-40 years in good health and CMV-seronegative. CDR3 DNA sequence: TGTGCCAGCAGTCCACGACAGGGTGTATACACTGAAGCTTTCTTT. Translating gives CASSPRQGVYTEAFF. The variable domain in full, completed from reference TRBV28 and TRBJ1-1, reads DVKVTQSSRYLVKRTGEKVFLECVQDMDHENMFWYRQDPGLGLRLIYFSYDVKMKEKGDIPEGYSVSREKKERFSLILESASTNQTSMYLCASSPRQGVYTEAFFGQGTRLTVV.